This TCR beta chain appears in the sequencing data of a study of patients and donors after allogeneic stem cell transplantation. The CDR3 runs 15 residues. The V end lost 0 bases, the J end lost 3 bases, and 10 bases lay between the germline ends. Germline V gene sequence: CDR1 SGHRS, CDR2 YFSETQ. This clonotype was observed a handful of times. TCRdb re-analysed the RT-PCR reads in MiXCR, keeping a single row per CDR3 protein. The sample lists about a million distinct CDR3 sequences, roughly 17% occurring once. The V and J genes are TRBV5-1 and TRBJ1-5; perhaps TRBD1 as D (5 bases). Sequencing was done on a sample of blood, either unsorted or a sorted T cell fraction (not recorded which). The sequence came from a human donor who was either an allogeneic HSCT recipient or a stem cell or donor lymphocyte infusion donor (not recorded which). It is not recorded whose cells these are; they may come from a transplant donor. The DNA for the CDR3 is TGCGCCAGCAGCTTGGCAGACAGCCTCAATCAGCCCCAGCATTTT. As protein: CASSLADSLNQPQHF.